This T cell receptor beta chain was captured in a study of cytotoxic CD8 clonotypes in ibrutinib-treated CLL. Study context: Response sampling occurred after a median around 12 months of treatment (range 6 to 36).

The CDR3 runs to 15 residues. Trimming stripped 5 bases from V and 4 bases from J, with 15 bases between. Germline V lookup: CDR1 LNHDA, CDR2 SQIVND (reference sequence). The intended depth for sequencing was 1 in 200,000 to 1 in 1 million T cells. Sequencing used immunoSEQ multiplex PCR; TCRdb keeps in-frame clones, though not all of them. The sample shows tens of thousands of clones, around half of them seen only once. The sample holds a few counts of this clone. The antigen is not known. General study points: Few clonotypes were public, and these shrank or held steady under treatment. Circulating CD8+ T-cell counts were tracked by baseline clonality, which exceeded that of age-matched healthy donors.

The V call is TRBV19, the J call TRBJ2-1; unclear D gene. The clonotype was recovered from a human donor with chronic lymphocytic leukemia. This specimen consisted of PBMCs, obtained after 12 months of ibrutinib treatment. CDR3 in DNA: TGTGCCAGTAGTCGAGGTGGCGGAGAGTACAATGAGCAGTTCTTC. It yields the protein CASSRGGGEYNEQFF.